The present T cell receptor beta chain was sequenced within a study of blood T cells in healthy people across ages. Study-level results: Samples with more naive T cells showed higher observed beta diversity. PBMCs were not sorted, which prevented a conclusive comparison of naive versus antigen-experienced cells.

As for this clonotype: The antigen remains undetermined.

The germline V gene has CDR1 SGHRS and CDR2 YFSETQ. The CDR3 covers 14 residues. Trimming shortened V by 8 bases and J by 0 bases, and 14 bases separated the two germline ends. Isolation recovered at least 6 million PBMCs from every sample. The authors extracted at least 6 micrograms of total RNA per sample. Using a J-beta primer mix together with a sample-barcoded 5' primer, a second PCR was run for roughly 6 to 11 cycles. Each CDR3 protein gets one entry after TCRdb re-called the 5' RACE reads with MiXCR. The table shows hundreds of thousands of distinct CDR3 sequences, with 53% occurring only once.

The chain is built from TRBV5-1 and TRBJ1-1; weak D call: TRBD1 (5 bases). The sequenced material came from blood. The TCR comes from an elderly man in good health. The DNA of the CDR3 is TGCGCCAGTGGCGTCGGGGGGATGAACACTGAAGCTTTCTTT. Its translation is CASGVGGMNTEAFF.